In this sample, the clone carrying this TCR beta chain turned up many times. These data are taken from a study of T cells in Graves' hyperthyroidism and ophthalmopathy. The CDR3 is 11 residues long. Germline loops: CDR1 GTSNPN, CDR2 SVGIG (reference sequence). V was pared by 5 bases and J by 4 bases, with 8 bases between. Amplification yielded TCR beta CDR3 regions, with RNA transcripts as the source. The HTBI set primed first-round TCR CDR3 RT-PCR. MiXCR, run by TCRdb on the multiplex PCR reads, gives a single entry per CDR3 protein. Of hundreds of thousands of distinct CDR3 sequences listed, about 15% are singletons. A patient was excluded if there was uncontrolled infection, other autoimmune disease, pregnancy or lactation.

This sequence was found in a young woman with Graves' hyperthyroidism. Sequencing was performed on blood. This chain uses TRBV30 with TRBJ1-2, with D unresolved. CDR3 sequence (DNA): TGTGCCTGGGTTGAACTCTATGGCTACACCTTC. It yields the protein CAWVELYGYTF.